This T cell receptor (beta chain) was recovered during a study of cytomegalovirus exposure and HLA in healthy donors. General study results and limits: Reportedly, cytomegalovirus status was diagnosed with high sensitivity and specificity.

60 Vbeta and 13 Jbeta primers were used in PCR. Sequencing used immunoSEQ multiplex PCR; TCRdb keeps in-frame clones, though not all of them. The sample holds about 160,000 clones, approximately 80% seen once. CDR1 is MNHNS, CDR2 SASEGT, per germline. The ends were cut back, 6 bases at V and 0 bases at J, with 6 bases in the middle. The CDR3 extends over 13 amino acids. In the case of this clone: Its antigen is still unknown.

V usage is TRBV6-1 and J usage is TRBJ1-3; D unclear. Sequencing used PBMCs. The clonotype was recovered from a boy younger than 10 in good health and CMV-seronegative. Here the CDR3 reads CASRAGSGNTIYF. The CDR3 DNA follows: TGTGCCAGCAGGGCTGGCTCTGGAAACACCATATATTTT.